A selection of T cell receptor beta chains follows, all from one sample in a study of control samples from healthy donors and cancer patients. The method was immunoSEQ multiplex PCR; TCRdb's version includes in-frame clones alone and lacks a portion of them. The sample carries about 150,000 clones, 75% to 95% recorded once. The sample comprised blood. These receptors all stem from a woman aged 40 to 55 in good health. The CDR3 runs from the conserved cysteine through the conserved F or W. The D gene is left open where the match is weak. Size values are once, few and many counts, or a class for expanded clones, and some rows have none.

CDR3 DNA: TGTGCCAGCAGTTCCTTGACTAGCGGGGAAGATACGCAGTATTTT
CDR3 protein: CASSSLTSGEDTQYF
J gene: TRBJ2-3
D gene: TRBD2
V gene: TRBV25-1
CDR3 length: 15
clone size: NA

CDR3 DNA: TGTGCCAGTAAATACGGGAATCAGCCCCAGCATTTT
CDR3 protein: CASKYGNQPQHF
J gene: TRBJ1-5
D gene: NA
V gene: TRBV19
CDR3 length: 12
clone size: few

CDR3 DNA: TGTGCCAGCAGTAGACAGGGAGACGGAGACTATGGCTACACCTTC
CDR3 protein: CASSRQGDGDYGYTF
J gene: TRBJ1-2
D gene: TRBD1
V gene: TRBV27
CDR3 length: 15
clone size: NA

CDR3 DNA: TGTGCCAGCAGTTACTCGAGCTCGGGTGAGGAGTACTTC
CDR3 protein: CASSYSSSGEEYF
J gene: TRBJ2-7
D gene: NA
V gene: TRBV6-5
CDR3 length: 13
clone size: NA

CDR3 DNA: TGTGCCAGCAGTTTTGAGGACACTTATAGCAATCAGCCCCAGCATTTT
CDR3 protein: CASSFEDTYSNQPQHF
J gene: TRBJ1-5
D gene: NA
V gene: TRBV6-6
CDR3 length: 16
clone size: NA

CDR3 DNA: TGTGCCAGCGGGACAGCATCTCGTGGCTATGGCTACACCTTC
CDR3 protein: CASGTASRGYGYTF
J gene: TRBJ1-2
D gene: TRBD1
V gene: TRBV6-5
CDR3 length: 14
clone size: NA

CDR3 DNA: TGTGCCAGCAGTTACCGACAGGGACTGTTGGGAAAACTGTTTTTT
CDR3 protein: CASSYRQGLLGKLFF
J gene: TRBJ1-4
D gene: TRBD1
V gene: TRBV6-5
CDR3 length: 15
clone size: NA

CDR3 DNA: TGTGCCAGTAGTATAGATCCGGCGATTCAGCCCCAGCATTTT
CDR3 protein: CASSIDPAIQPQHF
J gene: TRBJ1-5
D gene: NA
V gene: TRBV19
CDR3 length: 14
clone size: NA

CDR3 DNA: TGTGCCAGCAGCTTGCTGGCAGCCAACACCGGGGAGCTGTTTTTT
CDR3 protein: CASSLLAANTGELFF
J gene: TRBJ2-2
D gene: NA
V gene: TRBV5-8
CDR3 length: 15
clone size: NA

CDR3 DNA: TGTGCTAGTGGTTTGACGAAAATAGGGGATTTTGGTTTATACAATGAGCAGTTCTTC
CDR3 protein: CASGLTKIGDFGLYNEQFF
J gene: TRBJ2-1
D gene: NA
V gene: TRBV12-5
CDR3 length: 19
clone size: NA

CDR3 DNA: TGCGCCAGCAGACGCGCTAGCGGGGGGGTGCCCTACAATGAGCAGTTCTTC
CDR3 protein: CASRRASGGVPYNEQFF
J gene: TRBJ2-1
D gene: TRBD2
V gene: TRBV4-1
CDR3 length: 17
clone size: NA

CDR3 DNA: TGCGCCAGCAGAGGGGGGCAGAACACTGAAGCTTTCTTT
CDR3 protein: CASRGGQNTEAFF
J gene: TRBJ1-1
D gene: NA
V gene: TRBV10-2
CDR3 length: 13
clone size: NA

CDR3 DNA: TGTGCCAGCAGCGTAGATCCGGGACTAGCGGACACCGGGGAGCTGTTTTTT
CDR3 protein: CASSVDPGLADTGELFF
J gene: TRBJ2-2
D gene: TRBD2
V gene: TRBV5-4
CDR3 length: 17
clone size: NA

CDR3 DNA: TGTGCCAGCAGTGGCGGACAGGGACAGGACTATGGCTACACCTTC
CDR3 protein: CASSGGQGQDYGYTF
J gene: TRBJ1-2
D gene: TRBD1
V gene: TRBV2
CDR3 length: 15
clone size: NA

CDR3 DNA: TGTGCCAGCAGCTCCCCTCGTCACAGCAACTCCTACGAGCAGTACTTC
CDR3 protein: CASSSPRHSNSYEQYF
J gene: TRBJ2-7
D gene: NA
V gene: TRBV11-2
CDR3 length: 16
clone size: NA

CDR3 DNA: TGCGCCAGCAGCCAAGTATTCAGTCAAAAAGTCCAGCCCCAGCATTTT
CDR3 protein: CASSQVFSQKVQPQHF
J gene: TRBJ1-5
D gene: NA
V gene: TRBV4-1
CDR3 length: 16
clone size: few

CDR3 DNA: TGTGCCAGCATCCCCGACAGAAACGGTGGCTACACCTTC
CDR3 protein: CASIPDRNGGYTF
J gene: TRBJ1-2
D gene: NA
V gene: TRBV2
CDR3 length: 13
clone size: few

CDR3 DNA: TGCAGCGCCCGTCCCTTAGGAGCGGACCTGTACAATGAGCAGTTCTTC
CDR3 protein: CSARPLGADLYNEQFF
J gene: TRBJ2-1
D gene: NA
V gene: TRBV29-1
CDR3 length: 16
clone size: NA

CDR3 DNA: TGCGCCACCAGGCCCGGGAACTCTAATTCACCCCTCCACTTT
CDR3 protein: CATRPGNSNSPLHF
J gene: TRBJ1-6
D gene: NA
V gene: TRBV5-1
CDR3 length: 14
clone size: NA

CDR3 DNA: TGTGCCATCAGGGGGCGCGGGGAACGGAAACTGTTTTTT
CDR3 protein: CAIRGRGERKLFF
J gene: TRBJ1-4
D gene: TRBD1
V gene: TRBV19
CDR3 length: 13
clone size: NA

CDR3 DNA: TGTGCCAGCAGCCCCGGACTAGCGGGGGATCTAGGTGAGCAGTTCTTC
CDR3 protein: CASSPGLAGDLGEQFF
J gene: TRBJ2-1
D gene: TRBD2
V gene: TRBV7-6
CDR3 length: 16
clone size: NA

CDR3 DNA: TGTGCCAGCAGCCCGGAAACGGCCGAGCAGTACTTC
CDR3 protein: CASSPETAEQYF
J gene: TRBJ2-7
D gene: NA
V gene: TRBV5-4
CDR3 length: 12
clone size: once

CDR3 DNA: TGTGCCAGCAGTAGCGGGGGGGCCGAGGATGAGCAGTTCTTC
CDR3 protein: CASSSGGAEDEQFF
J gene: TRBJ2-1
D gene: TRBD2
V gene: TRBV6-5
CDR3 length: 14
clone size: once

CDR3 DNA: TGCAGCGTTTGTTATCGTTTGGATGAAGAGACCCAGTACTTC
CDR3 protein: CSVCYRLDEETQYF
J gene: TRBJ2-5
D gene: NA
V gene: TRBV29-1
CDR3 length: 14
clone size: NA

CDR3 DNA: TGTGCCAGTAGTTCCCTGAGGAACACTGAAGCTTTCTTT
CDR3 protein: CASSSLRNTEAFF
J gene: TRBJ1-1
D gene: NA
V gene: TRBV19
CDR3 length: 13
clone size: once

CDR3 DNA: TGTGCCAGCAGCTTGGTGGTGAGGGGTTTCACTGAAGCTTTCTTT
CDR3 protein: CASSLVVRGFTEAFF
J gene: TRBJ1-1
D gene: NA
V gene: TRBV5-5
CDR3 length: 15
clone size: NA

CDR3 DNA: TGTGCCAGCAGTGAGGAGGGGTTGGGGGCTTCTGAAGCTTTCTTT
CDR3 protein: CASSEEGLGASEAFF
J gene: TRBJ1-1
D gene: NA
V gene: TRBV2
CDR3 length: 15
clone size: NA

CDR3 DNA: TGTGCCAGCAGCCCGCGCGGGGGGGCGGGCAATGAGCAGTTCTTC
CDR3 protein: CASSPRGGAGNEQFF
J gene: TRBJ2-1
D gene: TRBD2
V gene: TRBV5-4
CDR3 length: 15
clone size: NA

CDR3 DNA: TGTGCCAGCAGTCAACAGGGGGCTGGAACTGAAGCTTTCTTT
CDR3 protein: CASSQQGAGTEAFF
J gene: TRBJ1-1
D gene: TRBD1
V gene: TRBV3-1/TRBV3-2
CDR3 length: 14
clone size: NA

CDR3 DNA: TGCGCCAGCAGCTTGACCGGGTCTGGGGCCAACGTCCTGACTTTC
CDR3 protein: CASSLTGSGANVLTF
J gene: TRBJ2-6
D gene: NA
V gene: TRBV5-1
CDR3 length: 15
clone size: NA

CDR3 DNA: TGTGCCAGCACCACAACGACAGGCCCCATGAACACTGAAGCTTTCTTT
CDR3 protein: CASTTTTGPMNTEAFF
J gene: TRBJ1-1
D gene: NA
V gene: TRBV6-6
CDR3 length: 16
clone size: NA

CDR3 DNA: TGCGCCAGCAGCACATTTGGGGCCAACGTCCTGACTTTC
CDR3 protein: CASSTFGANVLTF
J gene: TRBJ2-6
D gene: NA
V gene: TRBV5-1
CDR3 length: 13
clone size: NA

CDR3 DNA: TGCGCCAGCAGCCTCTCTGGAGGGGTCCATGAGCAGTTCTTC
CDR3 protein: CASSLSGGVHEQFF
J gene: TRBJ2-1
D gene: NA
V gene: TRBV4-1
CDR3 length: 14
clone size: NA

CDR3 DNA: TGTGCCAGCAGTGATGGCGCCCTAGCCAAAAACATTCAGTACTTC
CDR3 protein: CASSDGALAKNIQYF
J gene: TRBJ2-4
D gene: NA
V gene: TRBV6-1
CDR3 length: 15
clone size: NA

CDR3 DNA: TGTGCCAGCAGTTACGGGACAGGGCCGACGGATGAGCAGTTCTTC
CDR3 protein: CASSYGTGPTDEQFF
J gene: TRBJ2-1
D gene: TRBD1
V gene: TRBV6-5
CDR3 length: 15
clone size: NA

CDR3 DNA: TGTGCCAGCAGCTCTGGACAGGGGTATGAAAAACTGTTTTTT
CDR3 protein: CASSSGQGYEKLFF
J gene: TRBJ1-4
D gene: TRBD1
V gene: TRBV5-4
CDR3 length: 14
clone size: NA

CDR3 DNA: TGTGCCAGCTCACCTATCCGACAGGGTATGGAGCAGTTCTTC
CDR3 protein: CASSPIRQGMEQFF
J gene: TRBJ2-1
D gene: TRBD1
V gene: TRBV18
CDR3 length: 14
clone size: NA

CDR3 DNA: TGTGCCAGCAGCTTAGTTCAGGTGAACACTGAAGCTTTCTTT
CDR3 protein: CASSLVQVNTEAFF
J gene: TRBJ1-1
D gene: NA
V gene: TRBV7-8
CDR3 length: 14
clone size: NA